These 10 T cell receptor beta chains came from one sample sequenced in a study of memory CD4+ T cells and cytomegalovirus serostatus. Some clones are missing from TCRdb's copy, which holds only in-frame ones; the method was immunoSEQ multiplex PCR. The repertoire holds tens of thousands of clones, with 78% as singletons. The sort gate was single viable CD3+CD4+CD8-CD45RO+ cells for memory CD4+ T cells. Sequencing input: memory CD4+ T cells from blood. The receptors shown here come from an adult in good health and CMV-seronegative.

The rearrangement joins TRBV25-1 to TRBJ2-1; perhaps TRBD1 as D (6 bases). Germline V lookup: CDR1 MGHDK, CDR2 SYGVNS. This CDR3 comprises 11 residues. Trimming shortened V by 6 bases and J by 6 bases, and 6 bases separated the two germline ends. The CDR3 coding sequence is TGTGCCAGCAGACAGGGCAATGAGCAGTTCTTC. Its protein is CASRQGNEQFF.

V and J are TRBV5-5 and TRBJ2-7, with D possibly being TRBD1 (6 bases). The CDR3 runs 14 residues. V shed 0 bases and J shed 3 bases, with 10 bases lying between them. The germline gives CDR1 SGHKS, CDR2 YYEKEE (reference sequence). The CDR3 DNA sequence: TGTGCCAGCAGCTTGGGGGGGCCCCTCTACGAGCAGTACTTC. This sequence encodes CASSLGGPLYEQYF.

As DNA, the CDR3 is TGTGCCAGCAGCTTAGCAAAGAGCGGGAGGGCCGGGTCAGATACGCAGTATTTT. As protein: CASSLAKSGRAGSDTQYF. V and J are TRBV7-9 and TRBJ2-3; 10 bases map to TRBD2. The germline V gene encodes CDR1 SEHNR and CDR2 FQNEAQ (reference sequence). The length of the CDR3 is 18 residues. After removal of 0 bases from V and 4 bases from J, the junction contained 10 bases not matched to a gene.

This clone is termed medium-sized. The chain links TRBV2 to TRBJ1-1; 7 bases are a match to TRBD1. The V and J ends lost 0 bases and 1 base, in that order; junction bases with no gene match: 2. The CDR3 consists of 15 residues. In germline, CDR1 is SNHLY, CDR2 FYNNEI. The DNA for the CDR3 is TGTGCCAGCAGTGAAGCGACAGGGAAGAACACTGAAGCTTTCTTT. Translated, it gives CASSEATGKNTEAFF.

This chain uses TRBV6-1 with TRBJ1-2, with TRBD1 matching over 9 bases. This CDR3 comprises 15 residues. After removal of 3 bases from V and 4 bases from J, the junction contained 6 bases not matched to a gene. Germline V gene data show CDR1 as MNHNS and CDR2 as SASEGT. The CDR3 nucleotides read TGTGCCAGCAGTGATGACAGGGGGGCCATCTATGGCTACACCTTC. Translation: CASSDDRGAIYGYTF.

The chain recombines TRBV5-4 with TRBJ2-1; TRBD1 aligns across 9 bases. After removal of 3 bases from V and 7 bases from J, the junction contained 11 bases not matched to a gene. This CDR3 is built from 16 residues. From germline, CDR1 is SGHNT and CDR2 YYREEE (reference sequence). The CDR3 loop reads CASSSSPGQGGNEQFF. DNA for the CDR3: TGTGCCAGCAGCTCGTCACCGGGACAGGGTGGTAATGAGCAGTTCTTC.

This sequence joins TRBV15 and TRBJ2-3; D is possibly TRBD1 (5 bases). V was trimmed by 3 bases and J by 0 bases, leaving 13 bases between them. The CDR3 extends over 16 amino acids. CDR1 is LNHNV, CDR2 YYDKDF, per germline (reference sequence). For the CDR3, the DNA is TGTGCCACCAGCAGGGACAAAACCCCTAGCACAGATACGCAGTATTTT. Amino acid sequence: CATSRDKTPSTDTQYF.

V is TRBV2 and J is TRBJ2-2; D is possibly TRBD2 (6 bases). The CDR3 extends over 14 amino acids. Trimming cost V 5 bases and J 3 bases, with 10 bases left between them. Germline V gene sequence: CDR1 SNHLY, CDR2 FYNNEI. CDR3 sequence: CASSIERDTGELFF. CDR3 DNA: TGTGCCAGCAGTATCGAGCGGGACACCGGGGAGCTGTTTTTT.

The chain carries TRBV6-5 and TRBJ1-3; D is unresolved. Germline V gene data show CDR1 as MNHEY and CDR2 as SVGAGI. The CDR3 totals 13 residues. The V end was cut by 8 bases, the J end by 0 bases, with 8 bases between. As DNA, the CDR3 is TGTGCCAGCCAATCAACCTCTGGAAACACCATATATTTT. Residues: CASQSTSGNTIYF.

This CDR3 is CASSESGTESDTQYF. CDR3 bases: TGTGCCAGCAGTGAGAGTGGAACAGAGTCAGATACGCAGTATTTT. J is TRBJ2-3 and V is TRBV2; D is unresolved. The CDR3 sequence is 15 residues long. Germline lookup yields CDR1 SNHLY and CDR2 FYNNEI. Trimming took off 3 bases at V and 4 bases at J, with 14 bases between the two ends.